The next 29 T cell receptor beta chains were all read from a single sample in a study of cytomegalovirus exposure and HLA in healthy donors. Both 60 Vbeta primers and 13 Jbeta primers went into the PCR. The repertoire was sequenced with immunoSEQ multiplex PCR; TCRdb's copy has only in-frame clones and lacks some. The table records 150,000 or so clones, over 60% of them present only once. The material sequenced was PBMCs. The receptor source for this set is a woman aged 30 to 39 in good health and CMV-seronegative.

This rearrangement joins TRBV2 to TRBJ2-5; 9 bases align to TRBD2. CDR1 is SNHLY and CDR2 is FYNNEI in the germline V gene. The CDR3 length is 15 residues. With V trimmed by 4 bases and J by 5 bases, 8 bases remained unmatched. The CDR3, as DNA: TGTGCCAGCAGTGTTGTTAGCGGGAGCGGGGAGACCCAGTACTTC. Translation gives CASSVVSGSGETQYF.

The CDR3 protein is CASSWETGDTIYF. In DNA form, the CDR3 reads TGCGCCAGCAGCTGGGAGACAGGGGACACCATATATTTT. The chain joins TRBV5-1 to TRBJ1-3, with 8 bases aligning to TRBD1. The CDR3 sequence is 13 residues long. Per the germline V gene, CDR1 is SGHRS and CDR2 is YFSETQ. Trimming removed 3 bases from V and 8 bases from J; junction bases left unmatched: 4. Full variable domain (remainder filled in from reference TRBV5-1 and TRBJ1-3): KAGVTQTPRYLIKTRGQQVTLSCSPISGHRSVSWYQQTPGQGLQFLFEYFSETQRNKGNFPGRFSGRQFSNSRSEMNVSTLELGDSALYLCASSWETGDTIYFGEGSWLTVV.

This chain connects TRBV4-3 to TRBJ2-7; TRBD1 might be the D (6 bases). The CDR3 is 16 residues long. The V gene lost 0 bases and the J gene lost 4 bases, with 16 bases spanning the gap. Per the germline V gene, CDR1 is LGHNA and CDR2 is YSLEER. For the CDR3, the DNA is TGCGCCAGCAGCCAAGAAGCGACCAGGGGTGGGTACGAGCAGTACTTC. Its protein product is CASSQEATRGGYEQYF.

CDR3 protein: CASSTGGSLGEQYF. The CDR3 region has the DNA TGTGCCAGCAGTACAGGGGGGTCCCTCGGCGAGCAGTACTTC. J is TRBJ2-7 and V is TRBV27; 8 bases fit TRBD1. V gave up 5 bases and J gave up 6 bases; unmatched junction bases: 9. The CDR3 consists of 14 residues. Germline V gene lookup returns CDR1 MNHEY and CDR2 SMNVEV (reference sequence).

The chain employs TRBV27 and TRBJ1-6; D gene ambiguous. Trimming pared 3 bases from V and 13 bases from J, leaving 19 bases between. The CDR3 covers 15 residues. Germline V gene lookup returns CDR1 MNHEY and CDR2 SMNVEV (reference sequence). The CDR3 sequence is CASSFQLSRLGPLHF. CDR3 nucleotides: TGTGCCAGCAGTTTTCAATTGTCCCGCCTGGGCCCCCTCCACTTT.

This clone was seen a handful of times. The chain recombines TRBV7-9 with TRBJ1-4, with a weak D call TRBD1 (6 bases). The CDR3 runs to 17 residues. The V gene's germline CDR1 is SEHNR and CDR2 FQNEAQ (reference sequence). Trimming left V 0 bases short and J 7 bases short, with 18 bases between. CDR3 coding DNA: TGTGCCAGCAGCTTAGCGCTAAGGACCAGGGGTCGTGAAAAACTGTTTTTT. Its translation is CASSLALRTRGREKLFF. The full variable domain, in which reference TRBV7-9 and TRBJ1-4 provide the parts outside the CDR3, is DTGVSQNPRHKITKRGQNVTFRCDPISEHNRLYWYRQTLGQGPEFLTYFQNEAQLEKSRLLSDRFSAERPKGSFSTLEIQRTEQGDSAMYLCASSLALRTRGREKLFFGSGTQLSVL.

The gene calls are TRBV15 and TRBJ2-3, with a weak D call TRBD2 (6 bases). The CDR3 is made up of 15 amino acids. Per germline, CDR1 LNHNV and CDR2 YYDKDF (reference sequence). The germline V and J ends were trimmed by 4 bases and 2 bases, with 13 bases remaining between them. CDR3 nucleotide sequence: TGTGCCACCAGCACCAACCGGGACTCCACAGATACGCAGTATTTT. Protein: CATSTNRDSTDTQYF.

The chain recombines TRBV18 with TRBJ1-5; 9 positions agree with TRBD1. Germline CDR1 KGHSH, CDR2 LQKENI. The V segment lost 5 bases and the J segment 4 bases; nucleotides outside the gene matches: 6. CDR3 length: 15 amino acids. The CDR3 coding sequence is TGTGCCAGCTCAGGGGGGGGACAGGGTAATCAGCCCCAGCATTTT. Its translation: CASSGGGQGNQPQHF.

The gene calls are TRBV5-1 and TRBJ1-1; TRBD1 is a possible D gene (6 bases). V was clipped by 0 bases and J by 0 bases, with 9 bases between them. Per the germline V gene, CDR1 is SGHRS and CDR2 is YFSETQ. The CDR3 extends over 15 amino acids. CDR3 sequence (DNA): TGCGCCAGCAGCTTGGAGGGGGGGTTGAACACTGAAGCTTTCTTT. The encoded protein is CASSLEGGLNTEAFF. Based on the CDR3 plus reference TRBV5-1 and TRBJ1-1, the full variable domain is KAGVTQTPRYLIKTRGQQVTLSCSPISGHRSVSWYQQTPGQGLQFLFEYFSETQRNKGNFPGRFSGRQFSNSRSEMNVSTLELGDSALYLCASSLEGGLNTEAFFGQGTRLTVV.

V gene TRBV7-2 combines with J gene TRBJ2-6, with TRBD2 identical over 11 bases. V gave up 5 bases and J gave up 2 bases; unmatched junction bases: 8. Germline values: CDR1 SGHTA, CDR2 FQGNSA. The CDR3 extends over 18 amino acids. CDR3 amino acids: CASSPPLAGDAGANVLTF. In nucleotides, the CDR3 is TGTGCCAGCAGCCCCCCACTAGCGGGAGATGCTGGGGCCAACGTCCTGACTTTC.

This clone was seen a handful of times. V usage is TRBV29-1 and J usage is TRBJ1-4, with 8 bases lining up with TRBD1. V shed 7 bases, J shed 7 bases, and the junction held 5 bases outside the gene matches. This CDR3 contains 12 residues. CDR1 is SQVTM, CDR2 ANQGSEA, per germline. CDR3 residues: CSATGGFEKLFF. DNA for the CDR3: TGCAGCGCTACAGGGGGTTTTGAAAAACTGTTTTTT.

This clone was seen only a few times. The rearrangement links TRBV9 to TRBJ1-4; D not resolved. The V end lost 5 bases, the J end lost 13 bases, and 18 bases lay between the germline ends. The CDR3 runs 13 residues. Germline V gives CDR1 SGDLS, CDR2 YYNGEE. CDR3 nucleotides: TGTGCCAGCAGTCGACAAAACCGTAGGCCACTGTTTTTT. As protein: CASSRQNRRPLFF.

The V and J genes are TRBV4-2 and TRBJ2-1; TRBD2 aligns across 11 bases. With V trimmed by 1 base and J by 7 bases, 0 bases remained unmatched. The CDR3 is 14 residues long. CDR1 is LGHNA and CDR2 is YNFKEQ in the germline V gene. CDR3 nucleotide sequence: TGTGCCAGCAGCCAAGGACTAGCGGGAAATGAGCAGTTCTTC. Amino acid sequence: CASSQGLAGNEQFF.

This clone was seen a single time. The rearrangement uses TRBV30 and TRBJ2-1; 8 bases match TRBD2. This CDR3 has 16 residues. CDR1 is GTSNPN, CDR2 SVGIG, per germline (reference sequence). With 0 bases clipped from V and 7 bases from J, the junction kept 11 bases outside the gene matches. The CDR3 reads CAWSVPHTGGPNEQFF. The CDR3 nucleotides are TGTGCCTGGAGTGTACCCCATACGGGAGGGCCGAATGAGCAGTTCTTC.

V gene TRBV7-3 combines with J gene TRBJ2-1; 9 nucleotides line up with TRBD2. V was pared by 5 bases and J by 6 bases, with 11 bases of the junction left unmatched. CDR1 is SGHTA and CDR2 is FQGTGA in the germline V gene. The CDR3 totals 16 residues. The DNA of the CDR3 is TGTGCCAGCAGCCTCAGTAGCGGGAGAACGGTCAATGAGCAGTTCTTC. It translates to CASSLSSGRTVNEQFF.

This clone came up once. The chain links TRBV4-2 to TRBJ1-1; no definite D call. Trimming removed 1 base from V and 4 bases from J, with 13 bases in between. The germline CDR1 and CDR2 sequences are LGHNA and YNFKEQ. The CDR3 covers 15 residues. CDR3: CASSQAESQFTEAFF. CDR3 nucleotide sequence: TGTGCCAGCAGCCAAGCGGAGAGCCAGTTCACTGAAGCTTTCTTT.

This chain links TRBV6-1 with TRBJ2-5, with a tentative D call TRBD1 (6 bases). The germline V gene encodes CDR1 MNHNS and CDR2 SASEGT. There are 15 residues in the CDR3. The V end was cut by 2 bases, the J end by 5 bases, with 15 bases between. The CDR3 is CASSELGRGLETQYF. DNA for the CDR3: TGTGCCAGCAGTGAACTGGGCAGGGGATTGGAGACCCAGTACTTC.

The chain has TRBV5-1 and TRBJ2-1; 11 positions agree with TRBD2. The V gene's germline CDR1 is SGHRS and CDR2 YFSETQ. The CDR3 is 17 amino acids. Losses at the gene ends were 4 bases for V and 7 bases for J; bases not matched to a gene: 13. The CDR3 loop reads CASSGADSGRASNEQFF. CDR3 bases: TGCGCCAGCAGCGGGGCGGATAGCGGGAGGGCCTCGAATGAGCAGTTCTTC.

V gene TRBV7-3 combines with J gene TRBJ2-2, with 7 nucleotides matching TRBD2. This CDR3 spans 16 amino acids. After removal of 0 bases from V and 1 base from J, the junction contained 2 bases not matched to a gene. CDR1 and CDR2 from the germline V gene are SGHTA and FQGTGA. CDR3 in DNA: TGTGCCAGCAGCTTAACCTCTAGCGGGAACACCGGGGAGCTGTTTTTT. Protein product: CASSLTSSGNTGELFF. Full variable domain (remainder filled in from reference TRBV7-3 and TRBJ2-2): GAGVSQTPSNKVTEKGKYVELRCDPISGHTALYWYRQSLGQGPEFLIYFQGTGAADDSGLPNDRFFAVRPEGSVSTLKIQRTERGDSAVYLCASSLTSSGNTGELFFGEGSRLTVL.

The V and J genes are TRBV7-8 and TRBJ1-2, with 7 bases that match TRBD1. V lost 3 bases, J lost 2 bases, and 3 bases stayed unmatched. The CDR3 consists of 14 residues. Germline-derived CDR1 and CDR2 are SGHVS and FQNEAQ. CDR3 residues: CASSFYRGNYGYTF. In nucleotides, the CDR3 is TGTGCCAGCAGCTTCTACAGGGGCAACTATGGCTACACCTTC.

This clone was detected a few times. The gene calls are TRBV9 and TRBJ2-7, with D perhaps TRBD2 (5 bases). Germline loops: CDR1 SGDLS, CDR2 YYNGEE. The CDR3 totals 14 residues. Trimming removed 3 bases at V and 5 bases at J, with 15 bases between. Here the CDR3 reads CASSARWEPHEQYF. The DNA of the CDR3 is TGTGCCAGCAGCGCCCGTTGGGAGCCGCACGAGCAGTACTTC.

The chain uses TRBV5-6 and TRBJ2-1; 9 bases agree with TRBD2. The CDR3 covers 17 residues. Germline CDR1 reads SGHDT; CDR2 reads YYEEEE. Trimming took 3 bases from V and 1 from J; bases not matched to a gene: 8. The DNA of the CDR3 is TGTGCCAGCAGCTCAATCGTAGCGGGAGAGTCCTACAATGAGCAGTTCTTC. It codes for CASSSIVAGESYNEQFF.

On this clone itself: One junction end disagrees with the germline gene, perhaps due to a read error. The CDR3 region is CSSSLGTGELFF. The DNA of the CDR3 is TGTTCCAGCAGCTTAGGAACTGGAGAACTGTTTTTT. The chain combines TRBV7-9 with TRBJ1-4; D is unclear. CDR1 and CDR2 (germline): SEHNR, FQNEAQ (reference sequence). The CDR3 runs to 12 residues.

J is TRBJ2-5 and V is TRBV5-1, with D perhaps matching TRBD2 (5 bases). The ends were cut back, 2 bases at V and 5 bases at J, with 22 bases in the middle. Germline V gives CDR1 SGHRS, CDR2 YFSETQ. The CDR3 is made up of 17 amino acids. CDR3 loop: CASSLTIAHRSGETQYF. The CDR3 DNA is TGCGCCAGCAGCTTAACGATAGCCCATAGGTCGGGGGAGACCCAGTACTTC.

J is TRBJ2-5 and V is TRBV21-1; the D call in the table, TRBD2, was not verified against the DNA. TRBV21-1 is recorded as a pseudogene. There are 15 residues in the CDR3. The CDR3 protein is CASTVSGLRQETQYF. The CDR3 coding sequence is TGTGCCAGCACGGTTAGCGGACTACGACAAGAGACCCAGTACTTC.

CDR3 loop: CAWSADAGYEQYF. The CDR3 region has the DNA TGTGCCTGGAGTGCGGACGCGGGATACGAGCAGTACTTC. The chain recombines TRBV30 with TRBJ2-5; perhaps TRBD2 as D (6 bases). The DNA end lines up better with TRBJ2-7; the J call may be wrong. The CDR3 totals 13 residues. Germline V gene data show CDR1 as GTSNPN and CDR2 as SVGIG (reference sequence).

The chain recombines TRBV18 with TRBJ1-1; possible D gene TRBD1, 6 bases. V was shortened by 6 bases and J by 0 bases, with 11 bases between the two germline ends. The CDR3 runs 14 residues. Germline V lookup: CDR1 KGHSH, CDR2 LQKENI. The CDR3 protein is CASSRQVMNTEAFF. For the CDR3, the DNA is TGTGCCAGCTCCCGACAGGTAATGAACACTGAAGCTTTCTTT.

V and J are TRBV27 and TRBJ2-1; the D gene is possibly TRBD2 (6 bases). In germline, CDR1 is MNHEY, CDR2 SMNVEV (reference sequence). The V gene lost 3 bases and the J gene lost 6 bases, with 21 bases spanning the gap. This CDR3 contains 17 residues. The CDR3 coding sequence is TGTGCCAGCAGTTTCATGGCCGCTGGAGGGAGTTCCAATGAGCAGTTCTTC. Protein sequence: CASSFMAAGGSSNEQFF.

The chain carries TRBV5-4 and TRBJ2-6, with TRBD1 identical over 7 bases. V lost 4 bases to trimming and J lost 3 bases; unmatched junction nucleotides: 10. This CDR3 comprises 17 residues. Germline V gene data show CDR1 as SGHNT and CDR2 as YYREEE (reference sequence). The CDR3 region is CASSRAPTGVGANVLTF. The CDR3 region has the DNA TGTGCCAGCAGCAGGGCGCCCACAGGGGTTGGGGCCAACGTCCTGACTTTC.